A single sample is the source of the 32 T cell receptor beta chains below, sequenced in a study of cytomegalovirus exposure and HLA in healthy donors. PCR used 60 Vbeta primers and 13 Jbeta primers. Assay: immunoSEQ multiplex PCR; the TCRdb copy retains only in-frame clones and omits some. The data contain 90,000 to 130,000 clones, 55% to 65% of them singletons. Sequencing was performed on PBMCs. Receptor source: a woman aged 30 to 39 in good health and CMV-seronegative.

The chain links TRBV27 to TRBJ1-2, with TRBD1 matching 12 bases. Germline V gene sequence: CDR1 MNHEY, CDR2 SMNVEV (reference sequence). The CDR3 has 14 amino acids. Germline trimming cut 4 bases from V and 6 bases from J; bases unmatched to any gene: 3. The CDR3 is CASSWDRGLDGYTF. Written as DNA, the CDR3 is TGTGCCAGCAGTTGGGACAGGGGGCTAGATGGCTACACCTTC.

The chain carries TRBV6-1 and TRBJ1-1, with 8 bases fitting TRBD1. Per the germline V gene, CDR1 is MNHNS and CDR2 is SASEGT. This CDR3 spans 17 amino acids. The V and J ends lost 4 bases and 0 bases, in that order; junction bases with no gene match: 10. This chain's CDR3 is CASSGQGWGFMNTEAFF. The CDR3 coding sequence is TGTGCCAGCAGTGGACAGGGGTGGGGATTTATGAACACTGAAGCTTTCTTT.

The chain joins TRBV7-9 to TRBJ2-1; a weak D match, TRBD2 (6 bases). Per germline, CDR1 SEHNR and CDR2 FQNEAQ (reference sequence). Trimming removed 6 bases from V and 0 bases from J, with 12 bases in between. CDR3 length: 15 amino acids. CDR3 nucleotides: TGTGCCAGCAGTCCGGACTACAGCTCCTACAATGAGCAGTTCTTC. It is translated as CASSPDYSSYNEQFF.

This clone turned up a few times. This chain joins TRBV7-2 and TRBJ2-1; 10 bases are a match to TRBD2. CDR3 length: 19 amino acids. Trimming at V came to 2 bases and at J to 2 bases, leaving 12 bases not matched to a gene. Germline lookup yields CDR1 SGHTA and CDR2 FQGNSA. CDR3: CASSLWASGSLGTYNEQFF. For the CDR3, the DNA is TGTGCCAGCAGCTTATGGGCTAGCGGGAGCTTGGGGACCTACAATGAGCAGTTCTTC.

The chain couples TRBV28 to TRBJ2-2; 8 bases are shared with TRBD2. This CDR3 contains 16 residues. V was clipped by 7 bases and J by 9 bases; unmatched bases: 16. Looked up from germline, CDR1 is MDHEN and CDR2 is SYDVKM. CDR3 DNA: TGTGCCAGCACCCTAGGGGGGGCGGGAGGACTTCGGGAGCTGTTTTTT. It is translated as CASTLGGAGGLRELFF.

The chain carries TRBV27 and TRBJ2-2; 8 bases match TRBD1. The CDR3 runs to 16 residues. Germline CDR1 MNHEY, CDR2 SMNVEV (reference sequence). The junction had 6 bases not matched to a gene; V was cut back by 3 bases and J by 3 bases. CDR3 DNA sequence: TGTGCCAGCAGTTTTGGGGGACAGGTTTACACCGGGGAGCTGTTTTTT. Encoded protein: CASSFGGQVYTGELFF.

In this sample, this clone turned up a few times. This CDR3 reads CATQGGGNTEAFF. The DNA for the CDR3 is TGTGCCACCCAGGGTGGGGGCAACACTGAAGCTTTCTTT. The rearrangement joins TRBV15 to TRBJ1-1; maybe TRBD1 (6 bases). The germline V gene has CDR1 LNHNV and CDR2 YYDKDF (reference sequence). CDR3 size: 13 residues. V was shortened by 8 bases and J by 2 bases, with 12 bases between the two germline ends.

This chain joins TRBV6-6 and TRBJ2-7; 9 positions agree with TRBD1. V lost 5 bases, J lost 5 bases, and 7 bases stayed unmatched. The CDR3 extends over 14 amino acids. Germline V gene data show CDR1 as MNHNY and CDR2 as SVGAGI (reference sequence). The CDR3 bases are TGTGCCAGCAGTAAAAAGACAGGGGGGGACGAGCAGTACTTC. It translates to CASSKKTGGDEQYF.

The rearrangement links TRBV4-1 to TRBJ1-4; 10 bases are shared with TRBD1. Losses at the gene ends were 4 bases for V and 6 bases for J; bases not matched to a gene: 2. The CDR3 spans 14 residues. Per the germline V gene, CDR1 is MGHRA and CDR2 is YSYEKL. CDR3 sequence (DNA): TGCGCCAGCAGCCGACAGGGGGCGGATGAAAAACTGTTTTTT. It translates to CASSRQGADEKLFF.

The J gene is TRBJ2-1, the V gene TRBV7-6; 9 bases are shared with TRBD2. V shed 4 bases, J shed 4 bases, and the junction held 5 bases outside the gene matches. CDR1 is SGHVS and CDR2 is FNYEAQ in the germline V gene. This CDR3 is built from 15 residues. CDR3 coding DNA: TGTGCCAGCAGCTCAACTAGCGGGCCTTACAATGAGCAGTTCTTC. Its protein is CASSSTSGPYNEQFF. Using reference TRBV7-6 and TRBJ2-1 for the parts outside the CDR3, the full variable domain is GAGVSQSPRYKVTKRGQDVALRCDPISGHVSLYWYRQALGQGPEFLTYFNYEAQQDKSGLPNDRFSAERPEGSISTLTIQRTEQRDSAMYRCASSSTSGPYNEQFFGPGTRLTVL.

This clone was seen many times. The sample contains more than one DNA sequence encoding this CDR3. The chain carries TRBV2 and TRBJ2-1, with 9 positions matching TRBD2. Germline V gene lookup returns CDR1 SNHLY and CDR2 FYNNEI. V shed 1 base and J 3 bases; nucleotides not matched to a gene: 4. The CDR3 extends over 16 amino acids. DNA for the CDR3: TGTGCCAGCAGTGAAGTGAGACTAGCGGTCTACAATGAGCAGTTCTTC. Translating it yields CASSEVRLAVYNEQFF.

The V call is TRBV6-5, the J call TRBJ1-2, with D tentatively TRBD1 (6 bases). The CDR3 is 14 amino acids. Germline lookup yields CDR1 MNHEY and CDR2 SVGAGI. Deletions cut 7 bases from V and 7 bases from J, with 19 bases between. CDR3 bases: TGTGCCAGCAATCCGACAGGCTCCGGCTGTGGCTACACCTTC. It codes for CASNPTGSGCGYTF.

The chain employs TRBV7-2 and TRBJ2-5; D is uncertain. Germline assignment: CDR1 SGHTA and CDR2 FQGNSA. The CDR3 totals 13 residues. V gave up 1 base and J gave up 2 bases, with 5 bases separating them. This CDR3 reads CASSLVQQETQYF. CDR3 bases: TGTGCCAGCAGCTTAGTACAGCAAGAGACCCAGTACTTC.

The chain recombines TRBV28 with TRBJ2-6; possible D gene TRBD1, 6 bases. The length of the CDR3 is 17 residues. Germline V gene sequence: CDR1 MDHEN, CDR2 SYDVKM. The ends were cut back, 4 bases at V and 0 bases at J, with 13 bases in the middle. The CDR3 spells CASSSTGRYSGANVLTF. The DNA of the CDR3 is TGTGCCAGCAGTTCAACAGGGCGCTACTCTGGGGCCAACGTCCTGACTTTC.

The chain carries TRBV9 and TRBJ1-1; the D gene is possibly TRBD1 (5 bases). The germline gives CDR1 SGDLS, CDR2 YYNGEE. Between the trimmed V and J ends, which lost 3 bases and 2 bases, there was a span of 8 bases. The CDR3 is made up of 13 amino acids. CDR3 sequence (DNA): TGTGCCAGCAGCGCCGGGGGTAACACTGAAGCTTTCTTT. The encoded protein is CASSAGGNTEAFF.

This clone was seen a handful of times. The J gene is TRBJ2-7, the V gene TRBV7-9; TRBD1 aligns across 9 bases. J was trimmed by 4 bases and V by 5 bases; bases with no gene match: 12. CDR3 length: 16 residues. Germline V CDR1 and CDR2: SEHNR, FQNEAQ (reference sequence). CDR3 DNA sequence: TGTGCCAGCAGCCCCCCCCCTGGACAGGGGAAATACGAGCAGTACTTC. Translated: CASSPPPGQGKYEQYF.

This rearrangement joins TRBV21-1 to TRBJ2-5; no check of the table's D call, TRBD1, against the DNA was made. TRBV21-1 is deemed a pseudogene. The CDR3 has 15 amino acids. The CDR3 spells CASSKAPRGLETQYF. CDR3 sequence (DNA): TGTGCCAGCAGCAAAGCGCCCAGGGGGCTGGAGACCCAGTACTTC.

CDR3 loop: CASSPGHEQFF. As DNA, the CDR3 is TGTGCCAGCAGCCCGGGTCATGAGCAGTTCTTC. This rearrangement joins TRBV27 to TRBJ2-1; D call uncertain. V lost 6 bases and J lost 8, with 8 bases in between. Germline V gene sequence: CDR1 MNHEY, CDR2 SMNVEV (reference sequence). This CDR3 spans 11 amino acids.

The rearrangement uses TRBV6-6 and TRBJ1-2; 8 bases align to TRBD1. Germline CDR1 reads MNHNY; CDR2 reads SVGAGI (reference sequence). This CDR3 comprises 13 residues. With 6 bases clipped from V and 8 bases from J, the junction kept 8 bases outside the gene matches. The CDR3 DNA sequence: TGTGCCAGCAGCGAGACAGGGGCAGGCGGCTACACCTTC. It translates to CASSETGAGGYTF.

This clone showed up just a few times. V is TRBV5-1 and J is TRBJ2-5; TRBD1 matches 7 bases. The CDR3 contains 14 residues. Germline lookup yields CDR1 SGHRS and CDR2 YFSETQ. Trimming took 0 bases from V and 1 from J; bases not matched to a gene: 0. CDR3 loop: CASSLGDSQETQYF. CDR3 sequence (DNA): TGCGCCAGCAGCTTGGGGGACAGCCAAGAGACCCAGTACTTC.

This clone was found many times. The V and J genes are TRBV21-1 and TRBJ2-6; TRBD2, as called in the table, went unchecked against the DNA. TRBV21-1 is a pseudogene locus. The CDR3 loop spans 14 amino acids. The CDR3 DNA sequence: TGTGCCGGACTAGCGGGCTCTGGGGCCAACGTCCTGACTTTC. Translation: CAGLAGSGANVLTF.

The chain joins TRBV5-1 to TRBJ1-1; D unclear. Trimming left V 4 bases short and J 0 bases short, with 16 bases between. The CDR3 covers 16 residues. Per the germline V gene, CDR1 is SGHRS and CDR2 is YFSETQ. The CDR3 here is CASSLQEGGMNTEAFF. For the CDR3, the DNA is TGCGCCAGCAGCCTCCAGGAGGGCGGGATGAACACTGAAGCTTTCTTT.

This clone was observed a handful of times. The chain combines TRBV7-9 with TRBJ1-1, with TRBD1 matching over 7 bases. The germline gives CDR1 SEHNR, CDR2 FQNEAQ (reference sequence). CDR3 length: 15 residues. Germline trimming cut 5 bases from V and 1 base from J; bases unmatched to any gene: 7. In nucleotides, the CDR3 is TGTGCCAGCAGCCCGATAGGGGGCAAGAACACTGAAGCTTTCTTT. Its translation: CASSPIGGKNTEAFF.

This clone appeared a single time. For the CDR3, the DNA is TGTGCCAGCAGTTTACAGGACTCACGGGAGATAGATACGCAGTATTTT. As protein: CASSLQDSREIDTQYF. This chain uses TRBV27 with TRBJ2-3; possible D gene TRBD2, 6 bases. The germline V and J ends were trimmed by 2 bases and 5 bases, with 17 bases remaining between them. Germline V gene sequence: CDR1 MNHEY, CDR2 SMNVEV (reference sequence). The CDR3 is made up of 16 amino acids.

V gene TRBV28 combines with J gene TRBJ2-7; 8 nucleotides line up with TRBD1. The V gene's germline CDR1 is MDHEN and CDR2 SYDVKM. The CDR3 extends over 15 amino acids. Unmatched junction bases numbered 12, after V lost 1 base and J lost 10 bases. The CDR3 region is CASSLSGQASTSQYF. For the CDR3, the DNA is TGTGCCAGCAGTTTATCGGGACAGGCGTCTACGAGTCAGTACTTC.

The chain couples TRBV28 to TRBJ2-3, with 8 bases that match TRBD1. V dropped 7 bases and J dropped 0; count of bases not matched to a gene: 12. Germline V CDR1 and CDR2: MDHEN, SYDVKM. This CDR3 comprises 17 residues. This CDR3 is CASTLVTTGGSTDTQYF. CDR3 in DNA: TGTGCCAGCACCTTAGTCACCACAGGGGGAAGCACAGATACGCAGTATTTT.

The genes are TRBV5-1 and TRBJ2-2; 8 bases line up with TRBD2. This CDR3 is 17 amino acids long. V shed 0 bases, J shed 4 bases, and the junction held 8 bases outside the gene matches. Germline CDR1 SGHRS, CDR2 YFSETQ. This CDR3 reads CASSLDWTSLGTGELFF. The CDR3 bases are TGCGCCAGCAGCTTGGACTGGACTAGCCTTGGCACCGGGGAGCTGTTTTTT.

This clone was observed a single time. Here the CDR3 DNA reads TGTGCCAGCAGTGCCGGGACACCCATGAACACTGAAGCTTTCTTT. It codes for CASSAGTPMNTEAFF. This chain connects TRBV6-5 to TRBJ1-1; TRBD1 might be the D (6 bases). Germline CDR1 and CDR2: MNHEY and SVGAGI. V lost 5 bases, J lost 0 bases, and 13 bases lay in between. This CDR3 has 15 amino acids.

The rearrangement uses TRBV2 and TRBJ2-7; 11 bases are a match to TRBD2. Germline V lookup: CDR1 SNHLY, CDR2 FYNNEI. The CDR3 length is 17 residues. J lost 0 bases, V lost 6 bases, and 10 bases had no gene match. This CDR3 is CASSLGLAGDASYEQYF. In DNA form, the CDR3 reads TGTGCCAGCAGCCTCGGACTAGCGGGTGATGCCTCCTACGAGCAGTACTTC.

V usage is TRBV5-1 and J usage is TRBJ1-4; unclear D gene. The length of the CDR3 is 16 residues. Trimming removed 4 bases at V and 0 bases at J, with 13 bases between. Germline assignment: CDR1 SGHRS and CDR2 YFSETQ. CDR3 DNA sequence: TGCGCCAGCAGCATCTCACCGGTTGCAACTAATGAAAAACTGTTTTTT. It codes for CASSISPVATNEKLFF. Using reference TRBV5-1 and TRBJ1-4 for the parts outside the CDR3, the full variable domain is KAGVTQTPRYLIKTRGQQVTLSCSPISGHRSVSWYQQTPGQGLQFLFEYFSETQRNKGNFPGRFSGRQFSNSRSEMNVSTLELGDSALYLCASSISPVATNEKLFFGSGTQLSVL.

The V call is TRBV14, the J call TRBJ1-4; D is ambiguous. Germline CDR1 reads SGHDN; CDR2 reads FVKESK. V lost 2 bases to trimming and J lost 5 bases, with 12 bases between them. The CDR3 has 15 residues. CDR3 bases: TGTGCCAGCAGCCAACTCGGCAGCGGAAATGAAAAACTGTTTTTT. This encodes CASSQLGSGNEKLFF.

This clone has just a few counts. J is TRBJ2-2 and V is TRBV28; 7 nucleotides match TRBD2. J lost 1 base, V lost 8 bases, and 7 bases had no gene match. Germline CDR1 MDHEN, CDR2 SYDVKM. This CDR3 has 15 amino acids. CDR3 bases: TGTGCCAGCCTCGGTGGGGGGGTGAACACCGGGGAGCTGTTTTTT. It encodes CASLGGGVNTGELFF.